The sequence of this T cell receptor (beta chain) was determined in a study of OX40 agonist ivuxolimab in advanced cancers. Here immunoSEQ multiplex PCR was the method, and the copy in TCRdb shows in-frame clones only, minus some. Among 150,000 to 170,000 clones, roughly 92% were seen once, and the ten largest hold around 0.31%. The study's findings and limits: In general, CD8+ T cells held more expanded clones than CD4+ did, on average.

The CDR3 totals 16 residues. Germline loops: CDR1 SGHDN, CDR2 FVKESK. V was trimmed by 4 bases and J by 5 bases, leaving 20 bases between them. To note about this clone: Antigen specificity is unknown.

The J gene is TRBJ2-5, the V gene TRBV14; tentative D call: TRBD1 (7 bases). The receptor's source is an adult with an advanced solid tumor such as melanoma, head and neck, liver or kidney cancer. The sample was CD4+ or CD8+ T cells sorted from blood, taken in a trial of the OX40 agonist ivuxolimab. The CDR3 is CASSPTGARGLETQYF. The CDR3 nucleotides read TGTGCCAGCAGCCCCACGGGAGCAAGGGGGCTGGAGACCCAGTACTTC.